This TCR beta chain stems from a study of blood T cell repertoires in COVID-19. Germline values: CDR1 LGHNA, CDR2 YSLEER. This CDR3 is 16 amino acids long. J lost 7 bases, V lost 0 bases, and 6 bases had no gene match. Some clones are missing from TCRdb's copy, which holds only in-frame ones; the method was immunoSEQ multiplex PCR. The sample has 35,000 to 55,000 clones, about 91% seen once; the top ten hold over 3.5%. This TCR was sampled from a human donor in a cohort sampled during active COVID-19. The chain carries TRBV4-3 and TRBJ2-1; 10 nucleotides match TRBD2. Sequences were obtained from peripheral blood. The CDR3 DNA reads TGCGCCAGCAGCCAAGAGATACTAGCGGGGCCAAATGAGCAGTTCTTC. Residues: CASSQEILAGPNEQFF.